This TCR beta chain was found in a study of identical twins. Trimming took 4 bases from V and 2 from J; bases not matched to a gene: 4. Germline CDR1 KGHDR, CDR2 SFDVKD. CDR3 size: 15 residues. In TCRdb, the 5' RACE reads were re-called with MiXCR into one record per CDR3 protein. The sample has roughly 280,000 distinct CDR3 sequences, nearly 9.5% seen once; the top ten hold approximately 6.5%. The same specimen was also included in a second study, on yellow fever vaccine responses in identical twins. That investigation notes: The T cell response to vaccination in identical twins was reportedly partly convergent and partly personalized.

This clonotype originated in a woman aged 18-29 years in good health. Sequences were obtained from CD8+ T cells sorted from blood. The gene calls are TRBV24-1 and TRBJ2-1; 7 positions match TRBD2. The CDR3 region has the DNA TGTGCCACCAGTGACCCCGGACTAGCCTACAATGAGCAGTTCTTC. It specifies CATSDPGLAYNEQFF.